The 22 T cell receptor beta chains below come from one sample, sequenced in a study of blood T cell repertoires in COVID-19. Measured with immunoSEQ multiplex PCR; TCRdb has only the in-frame clones, and not every one. The table has over 150,000 clones, approximately 86% seen once; the top ten hold roughly 9.1%. Source material: peripheral blood. The receptor set was obtained from a man over 45 with active or convalescent COVID-19.

As regards this clone: The sample contains more than one DNA sequence encoding this CDR3. V is TRBV12-3 or TRBV12-4 and J is TRBJ1-6; 8 bases line up with TRBD1. This CDR3 region has 13 residues. V lost 5 bases, J lost 7 bases, and 1 base stayed unmatched. The CDR3 here is CASSRTGNSPLHF. The DNA for the CDR3 is TGTGCCAGCAGTCGGACAGGGAATTCACCCCTCCACTTT.

The genes are TRBV6-5 and TRBJ2-2, with TRBD2 as a possible D gene (6 bases). CDR3 length equals 15 residues. Trimming removed 3 bases at V and 2 bases at J, with 10 bases between. CDR1 MNHEY and CDR2 SVGAGI come from the germline V gene. The CDR3, as DNA: TGTGCCAGCAGTTATGGGGACTCAAACACCGGGGAGCTGTTTTTT. Its translation is CASSYGDSNTGELFF.

The J gene is TRBJ2-3, the V gene TRBV27, with 13 bases that match TRBD2. CDR1 and CDR2 from the germline V gene are MNHEY and SMNVEV (reference sequence). The length of the CDR3 is 15 residues. After removal of 10 bases from V and 4 bases from J, the junction contained 8 bases not matched to a gene. The CDR3 coding sequence is TGTGCCAACGTTATTGGACTAGCGGGAGCAGATACGCAGTATTTT. Its translation: CANVIGLAGADTQYF.

The chain has TRBV30 and TRBJ1-6, with 7 bases identical to TRBD1. The V and J ends lost 0 bases and 14 bases, in that order; junction bases with no gene match: 7. Germline-derived CDR1 and CDR2 are GTSNPN and SVGIG (reference sequence). CDR3 length: 13 amino acids. CDR3 region: CAWSVQGGSTLHF. CDR3 sequence (DNA): TGTGCCTGGAGTGTCCAGGGGGGTAGTACCCTCCACTTT.

The count of this clone is one. The gene calls are TRBV30 and TRBJ1-4; maybe TRBD1 (6 bases). The CDR3 contains 17 residues. V lost 0 bases and J lost 5, with 19 bases in between. Germline V lookup: CDR1 GTSNPN, CDR2 SVGIG (reference sequence). CDR3 protein: CAWSVNYGLTGNEKLFF. CDR3 DNA sequence: TGTGCCTGGAGTGTTAATTATGGTTTGACAGGCAATGAAAAACTGTTTTTT.

This chain connects TRBV10-3 to TRBJ1-1, with a possible D match to TRBD1 (6 bases). Germline values: CDR1 ENHRY, CDR2 SYGVKD. The CDR3 runs to 13 residues. V dropped 5 bases and J dropped 2 bases, with 9 bases sitting between them. The CDR3 region is CAISKDRNTEAFF. For the CDR3, the DNA is TGTGCCATCAGTAAGGACAGAAACACTGAAGCTTTCTTT.

This clone appeared a few times. CDR3 protein: CASSEMIGGRREQYF. CDR3 nucleotides: TGTGCCAGCAGCGAGATGATAGGGGGTCGACGCGAGCAGTACTTC. The V call is TRBV7-9, the J call TRBJ2-7; D might be TRBD1 (6 bases). CDR3 length: 15 amino acids. Trimming removed 5 bases at V and 6 bases at J, with 20 bases between. Germline V gene sequence: CDR1 SEHNR, CDR2 FQNEAQ (reference sequence).

The chain carries TRBV5-1 and TRBJ2-7, with D hard to call. Germline loops: CDR1 SGHRS, CDR2 YFSETQ. This CDR3 is 11 amino acids long. V was cut by 3 bases and J by 1 base, with 2 bases left in between. The CDR3 is CASSSSYEQYF. The CDR3 DNA sequence: TGCGCCAGCAGCTCATCCTACGAGCAGTACTTC. The full variable domain, its missing parts supplied by reference TRBV5-1 and TRBJ2-7, is KAGVTQTPRYLIKTRGQQVTLSCSPISGHRSVSWYQQTPGQGLQFLFEYFSETQRNKGNFPGRFSGRQFSNSRSEMNVSTLELGDSALYLCASSSSYEQYFGPGTRLTVT.

This chain connects TRBV3-1 (or the pseudogene TRBV3-2) to TRBJ2-3; a weak D match, TRBD1 (5 bases). There are 12 residues in the CDR3. Germline loops: CDR1 LGHDT, CDR2 YNNKEL (reference sequence). The V and J ends lost 5 bases and 6 bases respectively, with 9 bases between them. CDR3: CASSVPGDTQYF. The CDR3 DNA is TGTGCCAGCAGCGTTCCAGGGGATACGCAGTATTTT.

The chain joins TRBV28 to TRBJ2-5, with 8 bases identical to TRBD1. J gave up 3 bases and V 6 bases, and 3 bases lay outside the gene matches. CDR1 and CDR2 from the germline V gene are MDHEN and SYDVKM. This CDR3 comprises 13 residues. The CDR3 sequence: CASRSQGEETQYF. CDR3 nucleotide sequence: TGTGCCAGCAGGTCACAGGGGGAAGAGACCCAGTACTTC.

This sequence joins TRBV5-5 and TRBJ2-6; D is unresolved. V was clipped by 0 bases and J by 0 bases, with 13 bases between them. CDR1 and CDR2 from the germline V gene are SGHKS and YYEKEE (reference sequence). The CDR3 sequence is 18 residues long. This CDR3 is CASSLALVRSSGANVLTF. Here the CDR3 DNA reads TGTGCCAGCAGCTTGGCCTTAGTGCGGAGCTCTGGGGCCAACGTCCTGACTTTC.

V usage is TRBV7-2 and J usage is TRBJ1-5; perhaps TRBD1 as D (5 bases). V shed 5 bases and J shed 9 bases, with 14 bases lying between them. The germline V gene has CDR1 SGHTA and CDR2 FQGNSA. The CDR3 spans 13 residues. This chain's CDR3 is CASSEKAGSPQHF. As DNA, the CDR3 is TGTGCCAGCAGCGAGAAGGCAGGGTCGCCCCAGCATTTT. Variable domain in full (rest from reference TRBV7-2 and TRBJ1-5): GAGVSQSPSNKVTEKGKDVELRCDPISGHTALYWYRQSLGQGLEFLIYFQGNSAPDKSGLPSDRFSAERTGGSVSTLTIQRTQQEDSAVYLCASSEKAGSPQHFGDGTRLSIL.

The rearrangement joins TRBV19 to TRBJ2-6; D is unresolved. The CDR3 is 13 residues long. V gave up 6 bases and J gave up 2 bases, with 5 bases separating them. In germline, CDR1 is LNHDA, CDR2 SQIVND (reference sequence). In nucleotides, the CDR3 is TGTGCCAGTAGGACAACTGGGGCCAACGTCCTGACTTTC. The encoded protein is CASRTTGANVLTF.

This clone was recorded only once. The chain couples TRBV12-3 or TRBV12-4 to TRBJ1-2, with D possibly TRBD1 on 6 matching bases. V lost 1 base to trimming and J lost 4 bases, with 7 bases between them. The CDR3 totals 13 residues. CDR3 in amino acids: CASSLEGVYGYTF. CDR3 DNA: TGTGCCAGCAGTTTAGAGGGGGTCTATGGCTACACCTTC.

This clone was counted a few times. V gene TRBV30 combines with J gene TRBJ1-6, with 7 nucleotides matching TRBD1. This CDR3 is 16 amino acids long. The V and J ends lost 1 base and 7 bases, in that order; junction bases with no gene match: 10. Germline values: CDR1 GTSNPN, CDR2 SVGIG (reference sequence). As DNA, the CDR3 is TGTGCCTGGAGTGATACTCTAGGGGGCAGGAATTCACCCCTCCACTTT. Translated, it gives CAWSDTLGGRNSPLHF. The full variable domain, rest sourced from reference TRBV30 and TRBJ1-6, is SQTIHQWPATLVQPVGSPLSLECTVEGTSNPNLYWYRQAAGRGLQLLFYSVGIGQISSEVPQNLSASRPQDRQFILSSKKLLLSDSGFYLCAWSDTLGGRNSPLHFGNGTRLTVT.

The V call is TRBV11-2, the J call TRBJ1-2, with D possibly TRBD1 on 5 matching bases. Deletions cut 3 bases from V and 8 bases from J, with 16 bases between. CDR3 length equals 14 residues. The germline V gene has CDR1 SGHAT and CDR2 FQNNGV. CDR3 sequence: CASSFRVSPGGYTF. CDR3 sequence (DNA): TGTGCCAGCAGCTTCAGGGTTTCCCCCGGGGGCTACACCTTC.

This clone appeared once. This chain's CDR3 is CASSGHNYGYTF. CDR3 nucleotide sequence: TGTGCCAGCAGTGGACACAACTATGGCTACACCTTC. The chain combines TRBV28 with TRBJ1-2; weak D call: TRBD1 (5 bases). With 5 bases removed from V and 2 bases from J, the gap between germline ends came to 6 bases. CDR1 is MDHEN and CDR2 is SYDVKM in the germline V gene. The CDR3 is 12 amino acids.

This chain joins TRBV2 and TRBJ2-2, with 12 bases that match TRBD2. The CDR3 is 16 residues long. With 5 bases clipped from V and 3 bases from J, the junction kept 4 bases outside the gene matches. Germline CDR1 is SNHLY and CDR2 is FYNNEI. The CDR3 nucleotides read TGTGCCAGCAGTCTCCTAGCGGGGGGGTACACCGGGGAGCTGTTTTTT. This codes for CASSLLAGGYTGELFF. The full variable domain, its missing parts supplied by reference TRBV2 and TRBJ2-2, is EPEVTQTPSHQVTQMGQEVILRCVPISNHLYFYWYRQILGQKVEFLVSFYNNEISEKSEIFDDQFSVERPDGSNFTLKIRSTKLEDSAMYFCASSLLAGGYTGELFFGEGSRLTVL.

This chain uses TRBV30 with TRBJ2-2, with no clear D. CDR3 length equals 15 residues. Trimming shortened V by 0 bases and J by 3 bases, and 11 bases separated the two germline ends. Germline loops: CDR1 GTSNPN, CDR2 SVGIG (reference sequence). This chain's CDR3 is CAWSVQWPYTGELFF. CDR3 DNA sequence: TGTGCCTGGAGTGTACAATGGCCCTACACCGGGGAGCTGTTTTTT.

V gene TRBV7-6 combines with J gene TRBJ1-2, with D maybe TRBD1 (5 bases). V lost 1 base and J 3 bases, leaving 12 bases between the germline ends. The germline V gene encodes CDR1 SGHVS and CDR2 FNYEAQ. This CDR3 has 15 residues. CDR3 in DNA: TGTGCCAGCAGCTTAGATTCTTGGGGGGACTATGGCTACACCTTC. Encoded protein: CASSLDSWGDYGYTF.

DNA of the CDR3: TGCGCCAGCAGCCAAGCAACGGTAACCGGGGAGCTGTTTTTT. Amino acids: CASSQATVTGELFF. This chain connects TRBV4-1 to TRBJ2-2; D gene ambiguous. V lost 1 base to trimming and J lost 5 bases, with 8 bases between them. Germline lookup yields CDR1 MGHRA and CDR2 YSYEKL. The CDR3 contains 14 residues.

This sequence joins TRBV27 and TRBJ2-5; 9 nucleotides align to TRBD2. V dropped 9 bases and J dropped 1; count of bases not matched to a gene: 9. Germline V gene sequence: CDR1 MNHEY, CDR2 SMNVEV (reference sequence). The CDR3 spans 15 residues. The CDR3 nucleotides are TGTGCCAGTTCAACGCTAGCGGGGCCCCAAGAGACCCAGTACTTC. It is translated as CASSTLAGPQETQYF.